The present T cell receptor beta chain was sequenced within a study of T cell responses to AZD1222 COVID-19 vaccine. Whole-study findings and limits: In all cases, repertoires were sampled only after the peak T cell response. Regions 160-218 and 743-854 held dominance among vaccine-associated CD4 TCRs, which spanned spike. Females outnumbered males among donors, who were mostly white British; clonal diversity was possibly underestimated. Close to half of all spike-specific TCRs reportedly target regions of the variants that are unmutated.

Measured with immunoSEQ multiplex PCR; TCRdb has only the in-frame clones, and not every one. The table includes about 130,000 clones, 86% detected once. Comment on this clone: What it binds is not known.

This sample comprised peripheral blood, obtained on day 0 of AZD1222 vaccination. The clonotype was recovered from an adult in good health.

CDR3 region: CASTPWGDTEAFF. DNA of the CDR3: TGTGCCAGCACCCCATGGGGGGACACTGAAGCTTTCTTT. The chain employs TRBV7-9 and TRBJ1-1, with a tentative D call TRBD1 (5 bases). CDR1 is SEHNR, CDR2 FQNEAQ, per germline (reference sequence). The CDR3 contains 13 residues. V lost 7 bases to trimming and J lost 3 bases, with 12 bases between them.